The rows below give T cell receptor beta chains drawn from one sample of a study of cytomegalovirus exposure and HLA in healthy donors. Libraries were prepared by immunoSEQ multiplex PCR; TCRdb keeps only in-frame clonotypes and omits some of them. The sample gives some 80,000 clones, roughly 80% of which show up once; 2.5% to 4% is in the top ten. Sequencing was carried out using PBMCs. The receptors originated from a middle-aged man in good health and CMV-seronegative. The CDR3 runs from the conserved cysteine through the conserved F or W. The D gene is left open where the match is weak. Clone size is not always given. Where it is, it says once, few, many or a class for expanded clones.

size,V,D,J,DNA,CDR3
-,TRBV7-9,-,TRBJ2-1,TGTGCCAGCAGCCCCTCCAGGGGCTTCAGAGACAATGAGCAGTTCTTC,CASSPSRGFRDNEQFF
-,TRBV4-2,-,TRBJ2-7,TGTGCCAGCAGTCGCGACTTCAGCTCCTACGAGCAGTACTTC,CASSRDFSSYEQYF
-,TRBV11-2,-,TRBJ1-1,TGTGCCAGCAGCTTAGTTGGCTTCGAGAGGGCTTTCTTT,CASSLVGFERAFF
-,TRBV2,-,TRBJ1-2,TGTGCCAGCAGTGGAGGGAAAATTGGGTATGGCTACACCTTC,CASSGGKIGYGYTF
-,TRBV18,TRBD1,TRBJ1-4,TGTGCCAGCTCACCGACAGGGACGAGGGCAACTAATGAAAAACTGTTTTTT,CASSPTGTRATNEKLFF
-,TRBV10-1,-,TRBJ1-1,TGCGCCAGCAGTGAGTCAGGGGGTGGGGATCGCGTCCCGAACACTGAAGCTTTCTTT,CASSESGGGDRVPNTEAFF
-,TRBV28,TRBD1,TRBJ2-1,TGTGCCAGCAGTACCGGACAGGCCAACAACAATGAGCAGTTCTTC,CASSTGQANNNEQFF
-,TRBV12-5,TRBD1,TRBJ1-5,TGTGCTAGTGGGACAGGGAAAAATCAGCCCCAGCATTTT,CASGTGKNQPQHF
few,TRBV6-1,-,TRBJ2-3,TGTGCCAGCAGTGAAAACGTAGAGCTACTGACAGATACGCAGTATTTT,CASSENVELLTDTQYF
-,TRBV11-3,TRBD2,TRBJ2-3,TGTGCCAGCAGTCCGAGACTAGCGGGGGGGAGCACAGATACGCAGTATTTT,CASSPRLAGGSTDTQYF
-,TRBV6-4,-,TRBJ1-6,TGTGCCAGCGCACGGGACGGGGGTAATTCACCCCTCCACTTT,CASARDGGNSPLHF
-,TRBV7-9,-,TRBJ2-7,TGTTCCAGCGAAGGAGGGGTATACGAGCAGTACTTC,CSSEGGVYEQYF
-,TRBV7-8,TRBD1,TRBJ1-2,TGTGCCAGCAGCATAGCCGGGACAGGGTATGGCTACACCTTC,CASSIAGTGYGYTF
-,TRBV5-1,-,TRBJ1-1,TGCGCCAGCAGCGAGAGAGGGTACATGAACACTGAAGCTTTCTTT,CASSERGYMNTEAFF
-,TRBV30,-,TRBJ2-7,TGTGCCTGGAGTGGGACTTTCTACGAGCAGTACTTC,CAWSGTFYEQYF
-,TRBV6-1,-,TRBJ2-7,TGTGCCAGCAGACCTGACGGGTTCAACGAGCAGTACTTC,CASRPDGFNEQYF
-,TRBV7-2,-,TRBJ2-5,TGTGCCAGCAGCCGGGTCCGGAGGGAGACCCAGTACTTC,CASSRVRRETQYF
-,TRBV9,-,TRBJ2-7,TGTGCCAGCAGCGTAGACGGAGAAAACGAGCAGTACTTC,CASSVDGENEQYF
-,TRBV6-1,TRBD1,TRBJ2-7,TGTGCCAGCACCTCGGGACAGGGGAATCTCTACGAGCAGTACTTC,CASTSGQGNLYEQYF
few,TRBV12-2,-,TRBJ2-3,TGTGCAAGTCGCTCCGGGACTAGCGGGGTCACTAGCACAGATACGCAGTATTTT,CASRSGTSGVTSTDTQYF
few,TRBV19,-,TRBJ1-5,TGTGCCAGTAGCCACGGGCGGTGGGAGGGTCAGCCCCAGCATTTT,CASSHGRWEGQPQHF
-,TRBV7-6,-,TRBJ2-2,TGTGCCAGCAGCCGGAGGGGGGGTTCGAACACCGGGGAGCTGTTTTTT,CASSRRGGSNTGELFF
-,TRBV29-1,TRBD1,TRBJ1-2,TGCAGCGTTGGGGGACAGAAGCCTGGCTACACCTTC,CSVGGQKPGYTF
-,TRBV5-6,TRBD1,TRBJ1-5,TGTGCCAGCAGCTTGGCGGCAGGGGGAAGTCAGCCCCAGCATTTT,CASSLAAGGSQPQHF
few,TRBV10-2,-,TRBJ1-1,TGCGCCAGCAGGAGCACGCGGGGGGTTCCTGAAGCTTTCTTT,CASRSTRGVPEAFF
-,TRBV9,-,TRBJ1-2,TGTGCCAGCAGCGCAGGGGTTTCTAACTATGGCTACACCTTC,CASSAGVSNYGYTF
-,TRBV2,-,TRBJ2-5,TGTGCCAGCAGTCCCCTAGGGGGGGGTTCGGGTGAGACCCAGTACTTC,CASSPLGGGSGETQYF
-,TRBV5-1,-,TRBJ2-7,TGCGCCAGCAGCTTGCAGGGGCAGTTCGGCTACGAGCAGTACTTC,CASSLQGQFGYEQYF
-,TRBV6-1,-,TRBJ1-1,TGTGCCAGTAGACAAGGGGGGAACACTGAAGCTTTCTTT,CASRQGGNTEAFF
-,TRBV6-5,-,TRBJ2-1,TGTGCCAGCAGGCGGTTGGGAGTCAATGAGCAGTTCTTC,CASRRLGVNEQFF
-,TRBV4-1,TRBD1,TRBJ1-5,TGCGCCAGCAGCCAGGAACAGGGGGCCCCGCATCAGCCCCAGCATTTT,CASSQEQGAPHQPQHF
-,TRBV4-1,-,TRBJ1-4,TGCGCCAGCAGCCCGACTGGTGGCGGTGAAAAACTGTTTTTT,CASSPTGGGEKLFF
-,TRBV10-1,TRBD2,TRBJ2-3,TGCGCCAGCAGTGGGACTAGCGGGGGGCCAGATACGCAGTATTTT,CASSGTSGGPDTQYF
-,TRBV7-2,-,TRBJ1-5,TGTGCCAGCGGCCCTGGGGGGTATAGCAATCAGCCCCAGCATTTT,CASGPGGYSNQPQHF
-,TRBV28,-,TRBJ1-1,TGTGCCAGCAGTACGCCGGGGAGGGACCCTATAGCTTTCTTT,CASSTPGRDPIAFF
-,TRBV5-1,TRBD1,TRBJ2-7,TGCGCCAGCAGCCTGGGCGTTTCGGGACAGACACCCTACGAGCAGTACTTC,CASSLGVSGQTPYEQYF
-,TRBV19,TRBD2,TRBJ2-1,TGTGCCAGTAGTATCAAGTCGGGGGGGCGGCTCAATGAGCAGTTCTTC,CASSIKSGGRLNEQFF
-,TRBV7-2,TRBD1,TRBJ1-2,TGTGCCAGCAGCTTCCCGACAGGGTCGATCTATGGCTACACCTTC,CASSFPTGSIYGYTF
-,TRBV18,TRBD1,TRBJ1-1,TGTGCCAGCTCACCAGGGGACAGGCTTAGTGAAGCTTTCTTT,CASSPGDRLSEAFF